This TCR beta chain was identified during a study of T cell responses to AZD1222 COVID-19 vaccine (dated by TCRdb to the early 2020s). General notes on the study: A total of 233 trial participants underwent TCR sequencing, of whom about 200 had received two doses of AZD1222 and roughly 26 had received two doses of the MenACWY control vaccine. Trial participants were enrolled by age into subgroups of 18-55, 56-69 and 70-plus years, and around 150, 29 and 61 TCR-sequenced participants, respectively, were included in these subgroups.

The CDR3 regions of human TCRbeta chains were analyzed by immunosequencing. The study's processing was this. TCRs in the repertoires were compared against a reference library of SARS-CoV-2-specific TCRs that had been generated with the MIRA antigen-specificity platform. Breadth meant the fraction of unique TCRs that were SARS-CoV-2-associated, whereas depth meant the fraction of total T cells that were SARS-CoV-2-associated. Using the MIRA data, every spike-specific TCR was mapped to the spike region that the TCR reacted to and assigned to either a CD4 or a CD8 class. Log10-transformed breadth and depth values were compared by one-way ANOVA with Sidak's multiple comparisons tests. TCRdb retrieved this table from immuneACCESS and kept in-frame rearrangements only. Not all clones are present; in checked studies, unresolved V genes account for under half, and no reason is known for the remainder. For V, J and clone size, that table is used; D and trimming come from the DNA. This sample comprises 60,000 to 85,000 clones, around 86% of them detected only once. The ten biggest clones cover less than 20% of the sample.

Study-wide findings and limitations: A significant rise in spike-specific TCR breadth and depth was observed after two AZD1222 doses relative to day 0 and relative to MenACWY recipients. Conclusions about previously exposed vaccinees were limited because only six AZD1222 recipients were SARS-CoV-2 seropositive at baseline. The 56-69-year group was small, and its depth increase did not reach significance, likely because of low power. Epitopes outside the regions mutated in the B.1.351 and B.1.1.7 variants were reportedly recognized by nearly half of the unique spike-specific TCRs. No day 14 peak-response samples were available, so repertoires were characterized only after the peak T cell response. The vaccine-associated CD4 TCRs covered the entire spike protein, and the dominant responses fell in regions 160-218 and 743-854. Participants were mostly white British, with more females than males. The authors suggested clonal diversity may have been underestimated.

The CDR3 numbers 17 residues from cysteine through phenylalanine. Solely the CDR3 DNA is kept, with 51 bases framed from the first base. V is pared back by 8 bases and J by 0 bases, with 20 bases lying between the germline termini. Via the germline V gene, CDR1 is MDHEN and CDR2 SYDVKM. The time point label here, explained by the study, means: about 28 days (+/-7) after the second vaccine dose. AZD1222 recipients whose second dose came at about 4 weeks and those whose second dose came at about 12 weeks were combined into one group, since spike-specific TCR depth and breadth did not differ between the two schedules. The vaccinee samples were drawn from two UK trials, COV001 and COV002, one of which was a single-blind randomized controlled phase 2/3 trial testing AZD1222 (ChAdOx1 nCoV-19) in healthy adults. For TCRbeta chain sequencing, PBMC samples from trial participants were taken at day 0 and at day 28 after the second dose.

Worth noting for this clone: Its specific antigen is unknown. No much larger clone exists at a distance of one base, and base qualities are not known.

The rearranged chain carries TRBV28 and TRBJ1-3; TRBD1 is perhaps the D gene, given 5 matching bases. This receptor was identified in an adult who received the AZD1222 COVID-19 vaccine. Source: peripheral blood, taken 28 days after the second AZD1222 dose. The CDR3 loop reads CASLPSMGTSSGNTIYF. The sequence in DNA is TGTGCCAGCCTACCTTCTATGGGGACCTCCTCTGGAAACACCATATATTTT.